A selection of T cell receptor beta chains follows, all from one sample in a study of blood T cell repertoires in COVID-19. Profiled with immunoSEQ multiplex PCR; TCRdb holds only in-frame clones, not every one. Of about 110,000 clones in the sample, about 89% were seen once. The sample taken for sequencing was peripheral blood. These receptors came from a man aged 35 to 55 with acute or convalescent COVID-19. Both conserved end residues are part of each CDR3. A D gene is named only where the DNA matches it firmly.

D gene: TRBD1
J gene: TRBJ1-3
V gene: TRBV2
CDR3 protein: CAGAFSTGGADTIYF
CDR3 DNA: TGTGCCGGAGCTTTTTCGACAGGGGGCGCGGACACCATATATTTT

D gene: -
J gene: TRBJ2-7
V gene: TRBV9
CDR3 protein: CASSVSQGYYEQYF
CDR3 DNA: TGTGCCAGCAGCGTCTCACAGGGATACTACGAGCAGTACTTC

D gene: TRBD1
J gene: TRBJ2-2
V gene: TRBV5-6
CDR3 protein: CASSLETGFRIGELFF
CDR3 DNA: TGTGCCAGCAGCTTGGAGACAGGGTTTCGGATCGGGGAGCTGTTTTTT

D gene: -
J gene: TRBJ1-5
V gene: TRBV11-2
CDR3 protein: CASSLAGAGQPQHF
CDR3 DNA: TGTGCCAGCAGCTTAGCAGGGGCTGGGCAGCCCCAGCATTTT

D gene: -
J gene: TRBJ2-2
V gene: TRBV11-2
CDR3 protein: CASSLENRAGELFF
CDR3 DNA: TGTGCCAGCAGCTTAGAAAACAGGGCCGGGGAGCTGTTTTTT

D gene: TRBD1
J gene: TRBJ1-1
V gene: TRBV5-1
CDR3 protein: CASSSDRVNTEAFF
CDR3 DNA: TGCGCCAGCAGCTCGGACAGGGTGAACACTGAAGCTTTCTTT

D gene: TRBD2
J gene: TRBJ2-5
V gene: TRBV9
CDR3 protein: CASSVDGGAIETQYF
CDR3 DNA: TGTGCCAGCAGCGTAGACGGGGGGGCCATCGAGACCCAGTACTTC

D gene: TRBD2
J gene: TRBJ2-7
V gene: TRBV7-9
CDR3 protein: CASSLDLGLAGAEQYF
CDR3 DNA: TGTGCCAGCAGCTTAGATTTAGGGCTAGCGGGAGCCGAGCAGTACTTC

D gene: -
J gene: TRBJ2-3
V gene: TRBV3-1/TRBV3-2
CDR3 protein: CASSQGGGAASTDTQYF
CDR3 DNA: TGTGCCAGCAGCCAAGGGGGTGGGGCCGCTAGCACAGATACGCAGTATTTT

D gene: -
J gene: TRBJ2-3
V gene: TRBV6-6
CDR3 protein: CASSRRTVSSTDTQYF
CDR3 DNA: TGTGCCAGCAGTCGACGGACAGTCTCTAGCACAGATACGCAGTATTTT

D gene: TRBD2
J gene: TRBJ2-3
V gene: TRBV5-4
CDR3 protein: CASSGGLAGGPMAQYF
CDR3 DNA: TGTGCCAGCTCAGGCGGTCTAGCGGGAGGGCCGATGGCGCAGTATTTT

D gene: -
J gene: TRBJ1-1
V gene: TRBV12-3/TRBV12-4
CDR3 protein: CASSFFATGGAFF
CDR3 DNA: TGTGCCAGCAGTTTTTTTGCCACCGGGGGAGCTTTCTTT

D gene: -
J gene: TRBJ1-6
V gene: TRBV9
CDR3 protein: CASSVTTNSSPLHF
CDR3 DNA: TGTGCCAGCAGCGTAACCACGAACAGTTCACCCCTCCACTTT

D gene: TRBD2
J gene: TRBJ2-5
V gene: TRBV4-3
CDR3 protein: CASSHWGGAEETQYF
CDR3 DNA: TGCGCCAGCAGCCACTGGGGAGGGGCCGAGGAGACCCAGTACTTC

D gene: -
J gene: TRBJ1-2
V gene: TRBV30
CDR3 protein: CACSRGANYGYTF
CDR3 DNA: TGTGCCTGTTCTCGGGGGGCTAACTATGGCTACACCTTC

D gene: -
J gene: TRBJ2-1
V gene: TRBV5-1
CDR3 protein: CASSLDTTPYNEQFF
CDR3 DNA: TGCGCCAGCAGCTTGGATACGACACCTTACAATGAGCAGTTCTTC

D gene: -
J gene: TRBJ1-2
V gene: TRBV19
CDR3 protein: CASSRGGFYGYTF
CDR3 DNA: TGTGCCAGTAGTAGGGGGGGCTTCTATGGCTACACCTTC

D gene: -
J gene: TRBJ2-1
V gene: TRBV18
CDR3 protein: CASSPQTGGYNEQFF
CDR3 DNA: TGTGCCAGCTCACCACAGACAGGTGGATACAATGAGCAGTTCTTC

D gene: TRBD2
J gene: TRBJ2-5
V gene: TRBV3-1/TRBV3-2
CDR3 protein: CASSQGVEAGGRETQYF
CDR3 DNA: TGTGCCAGCAGCCAAGGGGTGGAAGCGGGGGGGCGCGAGACCCAGTACTTC

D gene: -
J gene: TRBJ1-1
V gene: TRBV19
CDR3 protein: CASSPDSFMNTEAFF
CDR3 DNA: TGTGCCAGTAGCCCGGACAGCTTCATGAACACTGAAGCTTTCTTT

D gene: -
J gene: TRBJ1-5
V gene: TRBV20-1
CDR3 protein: CSASQGEQPQHF
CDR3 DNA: TGCAGTGCTAGTCAAGGGGAACAGCCCCAGCATTTT

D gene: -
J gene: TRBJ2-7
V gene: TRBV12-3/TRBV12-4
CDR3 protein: CASSRVRGEQYF
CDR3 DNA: TGTGCCAGCTCAAGGGTTCGGGGCGAGCAGTACTTC

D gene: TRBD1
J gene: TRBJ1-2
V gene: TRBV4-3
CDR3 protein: CASSQDRATNYGYTF
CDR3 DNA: TGCGCCAGCAGCCAGGACAGGGCCACTAACTATGGCTACACCTTC

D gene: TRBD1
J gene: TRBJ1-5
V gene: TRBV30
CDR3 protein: CAFTLGTVNQPQHF
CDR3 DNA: TGTGCCTTTACCCTTGGGACAGTCAATCAGCCCCAGCATTTT

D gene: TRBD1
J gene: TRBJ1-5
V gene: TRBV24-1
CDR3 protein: CATSDETDRTCNQPQHF
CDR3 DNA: TGTGCCACCAGTGATGAGACGGACAGGACGTGCAATCAGCCCCAGCATTTT

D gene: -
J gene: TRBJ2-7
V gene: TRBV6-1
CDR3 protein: CASSADVQGIYYEQYF
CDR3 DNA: TGTGCCAGCAGTGCGGACGTTCAGGGGATCTACTACGAGCAGTACTTC